This T cell receptor (beta chain) emerged from a study of technical replicates of blood from several donors. V shed 2 bases and J shed 8 bases, with 7 bases lying between them. The CDR3 extends over 12 amino acids. Germline CDR1 reads MGHRA; CDR2 reads YSYEKL. Sequencing used immunoSEQ multiplex PCR; TCRdb keeps in-frame clones, though not all of them. The top ten hold 0.2% of the sample, which has under 90,000 clones, 90% to 97% seen once. J is TRBJ2-1 and V is TRBV4-1; D not resolved. Sequencing was carried out using T cells isolated from PBMCs. The sequence came from a human donor in good health. This CDR3 is CASSQPLDEQFF. CDR3 nucleotides: TGCGCCAGCAGCCAACCGCTAGATGAGCAGTTCTTC.